The clone carrying this TCR beta chain came up a few times. Authors' methods: Estimates of nucleated cell counts were drawn from the amplification of reference gene primers. The method was immunoSEQ multiplex PCR; TCRdb's version includes in-frame clones alone and lacks a portion of them. V and J calls and clone size follow that table, whereas D and trimming were derived from the DNA. The sample has some 100,000 clones; 88% are singletons. This entry is derived from a study of blood T cell repertoires in COVID-19. Study-level information: Material from acute and convalescent COVID-19 was sourced from the United States, Italy and Spain.

The CDR3 has 14 residues. V was pared by 2 bases and J by 14 bases, with 5 bases of the junction left unmatched. The germline V gene encodes CDR1 MDHEN and CDR2 SYDVKM. This clonotype was sampled from a woman aged 55-75 years with acute or convalescent COVID-19. V usage is TRBV28 and J usage is TRBJ2-1; TRBD2 agrees at 14 bases. The material sequenced was peripheral blood. The CDR3 coding sequence is TGTGCCAGCAGTTTAGGACTAGCGGGAGGCGGGGAGTTCTTC. Protein product: CASSLGLAGGGEFF.